This T cell receptor beta chain was recovered during a study of CD8+ T cells in alopecia areata. About the study: Twice daily, treated patients received 5 to 10 mg of oral tofacitinib. Whole-study results and caveats: Scalp samples also contribute reads from the resident alphabeta T cells found in normal skin. Patients displayed less clarity in TCR sharing than mice, a finding possibly related to HLA.

This clone was seen only a few times. Its matching antigen is unknown. TCR sequencing used cDNA made by reverse transcription of extracted RNA. Assay: immunoSEQ multiplex PCR; the TCRdb copy retains only in-frame clones and omits some. This sample has 150,000 to 200,000 clones, with less than 65% found just once. Treatment reported: oral pan-JAK inhibitor, 5-10 mg twice daily. This CDR3 region has 15 residues. Germline V gene data show CDR1 as SQVTM and CDR2 as ANQGSEA. Trimming took off 5 bases at V and 4 bases at J, with 19 bases between the two ends. The TCR originated in a human donor with alopecia areata. The chain joins TRBV29-1 to TRBJ2-3; unclear D gene. Sequenced material: CD4+ T cells sorted from blood, taken at week 24, from a patient treated with tofacitinib. The CDR3 DNA follows: TGCAGCGTTCAATGGGCCCCATCCGACCCAGATACGCAGTATTTT. Protein sequence: CSVQWAPSDPDTQYF.